There are a few counts of the clone carrying this T cell receptor (beta chain). Antigen: not known. The record originates from a study of response to subunit inactivated influenza vaccine. Study-wide points: Each seasonal influenza vaccination recruits few new T cells, the authors suggested.

TCRdb called the RT-PCR reads again in MiXCR, with one record for every CDR3 protein. The sample includes around 580,000 distinct CDR3 sequences, 12% seen only once; the top ten take about 9.4%. This sequence was found in a man aged 50 to 60 who received an inactivated influenza vaccine. Sequenced here: PBMCs from blood, sampled on the day of vaccination.

The CDR3 DNA follows: TGTGCTAGTGGTTCGACCTCAGGGGGCCAAGAGACCCAGTACTTC. Encoded protein: CASGSTSGGQETQYF. V usage is TRBV12-5 and J usage is TRBJ2-5; 7 bases fit TRBD1. V dropped 4 bases and J dropped 1; count of bases not matched to a gene: 6. Germline assignment: CDR1 LGHNT and CDR2 FRNRAP. The CDR3 runs 15 residues.